A selection of T cell receptor beta chains follows, all from one sample in a study of blood T cell repertoires in COVID-19. TCRdb's copy holds only in-frame clones and misses some; the assay was immunoSEQ multiplex PCR. The sample has some 150,000 clones; over 75% are singletons. The specimen was peripheral blood. The receptors come from a woman aged 60-75 years with active COVID-19. CDR3s include the opening cysteine and the closing phenylalanine or tryptophan.

V,J,CDR3
TRBV7-3,TRBJ2-1,CASSLGSGMTNEQFF
TRBV7-9,TRBJ1-3,CASILTGNTIYF
TRBV12-3/TRBV12-4,TRBJ2-7,CASSLGQYEQYF
TRBV30,TRBJ2-6,CAWNRGSGANVLTF
TRBV5-8,TRBJ2-7,CASSGGLLAGEGEQYF
TRBV28,TRBJ2-7,CASSFSDRPPYEQYF
TRBV6-4,TRBJ2-1,CASSFSSDEQFF
TRBV7-9,TRBJ2-7,CASSISGYEQYF
TRBV24-1,TRBJ2-7,CATSETGARRDEQYF
TRBV19,TRBJ1-1,CASSIVTGTVNTEAFF
TRBV3-1/TRBV3-2,TRBJ2-1,CASSRKDAGQGYNEQFF
TRBV28,TRBJ2-1,CASSYGTSGSNEQFF
TRBV12-3/TRBV12-4,TRBJ2-1,CASSTGSHQFF
TRBV4-1,TRBJ2-7,CASSQEVPRDEQYF
TRBV7-3,TRBJ1-2,CASSPGTGSGYTF
TRBV5-1,TRBJ2-3,CASKRGEGDTQYF
TRBV5-1,TRBJ2-1,CASGRTADNEQFF
TRBV18,TRBJ1-6,CASSPRQGNSPLHF
TRBV6-5,TRBJ2-2,CASSPTSATGELFF
TRBV7-3,TRBJ2-1,CASSLNAGGYNEQFF
TRBV4-1,TRBJ1-5,CASSQATGGGQPQHF
TRBV28,TRBJ1-5,CASTEMDRGNQPQHF
TRBV5-4,TRBJ1-6,CASSLDRGNSPLHF
TRBV18,TRBJ2-7,CASSPAGRAAYEQYF
TRBV2,TRBJ2-2,CASLRTGANTGELFF
TRBV30,TRBJ1-1,CAWSAGGAGTEAFF
TRBV19,TRBJ1-5,CASSISHRANQPQHF
TRBV6-2/TRBV6-3,TRBJ2-7,CASSPGQAWNEQYF
TRBV30,TRBJ1-2,CAWTPLATGSYYGYTF
TRBV27,TRBJ1-1,CASRRQATNTEAFF
TRBV25-1,TRBJ2-3,CASCSGSFTDTQYF
TRBV19,TRBJ2-1,CASSPRGRASPSYNEQFF
TRBV7-9,TRBJ2-2,CASSLGRGTGELFF
TRBV19,TRBJ1-2,CASSGGDRGLHGYTF
TRBV7-8,TRBJ1-6,CASSPTGGRGNSPLHF
TRBV2,TRBJ2-4,CASSEIFERYF
TRBV5-1,TRBJ2-7,CASSLDVAGTYEQYF
TRBV7-2,TRBJ1-3,CASSLGHLISGNTIYF
TRBV2,TRBJ2-1,CASSERLAQFF
TRBV4-2,TRBJ2-7,CASSRYQGEHYEQYF
TRBV12-3/TRBV12-4,TRBJ2-4,CASSFTTGIKYF
TRBV4-1,TRBJ2-7,CASSQEYSYEQYF
TRBV5-1,TRBJ2-1,CASSLGGTAGGNEQFF
TRBV28,TRBJ1-1,CASSSPGGLSRSEAFF
TRBV7-8,TRBJ2-7,CASSPRMTGTGDYEQYF
TRBV19,TRBJ1-2,CASSIDHGVTSYGYTF
TRBV11-3,TRBJ2-5,CASSFYPQETQYF
TRBV4-3,TRBJ2-1,CASSQDWGGINEQFF
TRBV15,TRBJ2-3,CATSRQSGDTQYF
TRBV5-6,TRBJ2-7,CASSFRSSGRARRRNEQYF
TRBV5-1,TRBJ2-3,CASSLGAGRTDTQYF
TRBV6-5,TRBJ2-7,CASREVGGASYEQYF
TRBV19,TRBJ2-5,CASNPSGRRETQYF
TRBV28,TRBJ1-3,CASSLYQGSAGNTIYF
TRBV7-2,TRBJ2-5,CASSKGAVETQYF
TRBV24-1,TRBJ1-6,CATILNSYNSPLHF
TRBV3-1/TRBV3-2,TRBJ2-1,CASSPRTSGRGRREQFF
TRBV29-1,TRBJ2-1,CSVFRGLYNEQFF
TRBV5-4,TRBJ2-1,CASSLSPTTSGRAYNEQFF